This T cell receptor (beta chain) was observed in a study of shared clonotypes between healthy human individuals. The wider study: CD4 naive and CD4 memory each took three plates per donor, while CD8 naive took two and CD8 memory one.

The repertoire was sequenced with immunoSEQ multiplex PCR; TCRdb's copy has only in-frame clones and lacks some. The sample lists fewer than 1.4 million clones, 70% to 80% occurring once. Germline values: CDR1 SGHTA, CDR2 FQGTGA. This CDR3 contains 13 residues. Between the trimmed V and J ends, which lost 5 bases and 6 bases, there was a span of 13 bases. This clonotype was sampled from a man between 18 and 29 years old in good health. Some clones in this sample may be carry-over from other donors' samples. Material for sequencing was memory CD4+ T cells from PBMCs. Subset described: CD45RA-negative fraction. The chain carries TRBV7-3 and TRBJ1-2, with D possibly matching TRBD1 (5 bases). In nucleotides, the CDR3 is TGTGCCAGCAGCCTGCTAGGGACGGATGGCTACACCTTC. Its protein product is CASSLLGTDGYTF.